The 5 T cell receptor beta chains below all came from one sample that was sequenced in a study of response to subunit inactivated influenza vaccine. TCRdb itself ran the RT-PCR reads through MiXCR, one entry per CDR3 protein. The sample holds a few hundred thousand distinct CDR3 sequences, around 20% seen once. The sequencing here drew on PBMCs from blood, taken less than 22 months after vaccination. Every receptor here comes from a man aged 50 to 69 who received an inactivated influenza vaccine.

The chain joins TRBV7-9 to TRBJ1-6; a weak D match, TRBD1 (6 bases). Germline lookup yields CDR1 SEHNR and CDR2 FQNEAQ (reference sequence). With 5 bases removed from V and 10 bases from J, the gap between germline ends came to 15 bases. There are 14 residues in the CDR3. CDR3 sequence (DNA): TGTGCCAGCAGCCTACCAGGGGAAAGGTCACCCCTCCACTTT. Translating it yields CASSLPGERSPLHF.

The chain employs TRBV20-1 and TRBJ2-7, with 9 nucleotides matching TRBD2. Germline assignment: CDR1 DFQATT and CDR2 SNEGSKA (reference sequence). V lost 0 bases, J lost 5 bases, and 8 bases stayed unmatched. The CDR3 runs to 15 residues. The CDR3 sequence: CSARDQLAGRDEQYF. DNA of the CDR3: TGCAGTGCTAGAGACCAACTAGCGGGCAGAGACGAGCAGTACTTC.

The rearrangement uses TRBV12-3 or TRBV12-4 and TRBJ2-1, with D possibly called TRBD1 or TRBD2 (6 bases each). The CDR3 has 15 amino acids. Trimming pared 2 bases from V and 9 bases from J, leaving 17 bases between. This CDR3 reads CASSLTVWGAGEQFF. CDR3 nucleotide sequence: TGTGCCAGCAGTTTAACGGTCTGGGGGGCGGGTGAGCAGTTCTTC.

The sample holds a few counts of this clonotype. J is TRBJ2-3 and V is TRBV3-1; tentative D call: TRBD2 (6 bases). Germline CDR1 reads LGHDT; CDR2 reads YNNKEL (reference sequence). V was cut by 2 bases and J by 2 bases, with 14 bases left in between. The CDR3 contains 16 residues. CDR3 in DNA: TGTGCCAGCAGCCAAACTTTGGGGACTCTCACAGATACGCAGTATTTT. This sequence encodes CASSQTLGTLTDTQYF.

This clonotype was found a few times. The genes are TRBV10-3 and TRBJ1-1, with a possible D match to TRBD1 (6 bases). The V end was cut by 7 bases, the J end by 1 base, with 19 bases between. The CDR3 extends over 16 amino acids. Germline V lookup: CDR1 ENHRY, CDR2 SYGVKD. CDR3 protein: CAITGTRRGENTEAFF. The CDR3 DNA follows: TGTGCCATCACCGGGACCCGGAGGGGGGAGAACACTGAAGCTTTCTTT.